This TCR beta chain was identified during a study of CD8 T cells in Susac syndrome. A remark on this clonotype: Its matching antigen is unknown.

V was clipped by 0 bases and J by 4 bases, with 7 bases between them. The CDR3 covers 14 residues. Germline values: CDR1 MNHEY, CDR2 SMNVEV (reference sequence). Reverse transcription used 0.5 to 1 ug RNA and random hexamers. The CDR3 of TCR beta was amplified by immunoSEQ multiplex PCR across 54 Vbeta and 13 Jbeta. Each CDR3 protein gets one entry after TCRdb re-called the immunoSEQ multiplex PCR reads with MiXCR. The profile shows 150,000 to 250,000 distinct CDR3 sequences, about 95% of them singletons. The study's findings and limits: The relatively small number of individuals in the TCR sequencing and HLA analysis was acknowledged by the study.

The sequencing sample was made of CD4+ T cells from PBMCs. The TCR originated in a human donor with multiple sclerosis. The chain employs TRBV27 and TRBJ1-5; D unresolved. CDR3 nucleotide sequence: TGTGCCAGCAGTTTATCTGGCGGGAATCAGCCCCAGCATTTT. Translating gives CASSLSGGNQPQHF.